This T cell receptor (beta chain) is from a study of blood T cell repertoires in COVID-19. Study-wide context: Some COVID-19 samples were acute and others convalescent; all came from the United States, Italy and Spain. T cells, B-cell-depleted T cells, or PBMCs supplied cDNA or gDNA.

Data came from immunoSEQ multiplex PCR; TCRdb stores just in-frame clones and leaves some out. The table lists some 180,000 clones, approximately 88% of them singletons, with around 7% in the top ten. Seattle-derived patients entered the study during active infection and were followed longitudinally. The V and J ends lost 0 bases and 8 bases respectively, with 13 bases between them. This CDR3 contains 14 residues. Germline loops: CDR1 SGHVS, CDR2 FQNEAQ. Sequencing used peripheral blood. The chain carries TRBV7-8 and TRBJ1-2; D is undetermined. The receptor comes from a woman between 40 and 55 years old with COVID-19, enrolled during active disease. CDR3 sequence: CASSLAGPRVGYTF. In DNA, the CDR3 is TGTGCCAGCAGCTTAGCCGGACCGAGGGTAGGCTACACCTTC.